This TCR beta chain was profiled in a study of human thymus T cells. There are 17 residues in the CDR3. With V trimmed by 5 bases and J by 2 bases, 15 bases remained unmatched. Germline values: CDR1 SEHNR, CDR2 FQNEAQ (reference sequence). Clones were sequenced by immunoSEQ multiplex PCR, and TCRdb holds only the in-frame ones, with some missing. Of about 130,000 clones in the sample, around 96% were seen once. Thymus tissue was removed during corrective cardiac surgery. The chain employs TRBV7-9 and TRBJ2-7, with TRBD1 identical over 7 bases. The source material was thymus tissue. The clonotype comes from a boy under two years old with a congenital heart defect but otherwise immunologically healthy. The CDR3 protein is CASSPQNVLGQPYEQYF. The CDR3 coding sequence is TGTGCCAGCAGCCCCCAAAACGTGCTGGGACAGCCCTACGAGCAGTACTTC.